These T cell receptor beta chains were read from a single sample in a study of blood T cell repertoires in COVID-19. Generated by immunoSEQ multiplex PCR, the TCRdb table keeps only in-frame clones and is missing some. The sample has under 300,000 clones, roughly 90% seen once. Sequences were obtained from peripheral blood. Source of these receptors: a woman between 55 and 75 years old with COVID-19, enrolled during active disease. Both conserved end residues are part of each CDR3. The D gene is left open where the match is weak. The listing skips clone size in some rows; elsewhere it reads once, few, many or a size class.

CDR3aa: CASSALGRQGAPGELFF
CDR3nt: TGTGCCAGCAGTGCCCTGGGGCGACAGGGAGCCCCCGGGGAGCTGTTTTTT
len: 17
j_gene: TRBJ2-2
abundance: few
v_gene: TRBV25-1
d_gene: TRBD1

CDR3aa: CASSSGETPRRNEQYF
CDR3nt: TGCGCCAGCAGCTCTGGTGAGACACCGCGCCGAAACGAGCAGTACTTC
len: 16
j_gene: TRBJ2-7
abundance: -
v_gene: TRBV5-1
d_gene: -

CDR3aa: CASSSGGTGFKAGELFF
CDR3nt: TGTGCCAGCAGTTCGGGGGGTACAGGGTTTAAGGCCGGGGAGCTGTTTTTT
len: 17
j_gene: TRBJ2-2
abundance: once
v_gene: TRBV6-2/TRBV6-3
d_gene: -

CDR3aa: CASSHRQGHGYTF
CDR3nt: TGTGCCAGCAGCCACAGACAGGGACATGGCTACACCTTC
len: 13
j_gene: TRBJ1-2
abundance: -
v_gene: TRBV4-2
d_gene: TRBD1

CDR3aa: CASSPTGIGELFF
CDR3nt: TGTGCCAGCAGCCCGACAGGGATCGGGGAGCTGTTTTTT
len: 13
j_gene: TRBJ2-2
abundance: few
v_gene: TRBV5-4
d_gene: TRBD1

CDR3aa: CASSQGTAETYEQYF
CDR3nt: TGTGCCAGCAGCCAAGGGACAGCCGAAACCTACGAGCAGTACTTC
len: 15
j_gene: TRBJ2-7
abundance: -
v_gene: TRBV3-1/TRBV3-2
d_gene: -

CDR3aa: CASMTTGERGYTF
CDR3nt: TGCGCCAGTATGACAACAGGGGAAAGGGGCTACACCTTC
len: 13
j_gene: TRBJ1-2
abundance: -
v_gene: TRBV10-1
d_gene: TRBD1

CDR3aa: CASSIWSTSGAGELFF
CDR3nt: TGTGCCAGTAGTATATGGTCGACTAGCGGGGCCGGGGAGCTGTTTTTT
len: 16
j_gene: TRBJ2-2
abundance: -
v_gene: TRBV19
d_gene: TRBD2

CDR3aa: CVAPSSTGGCQETQYF
CDR3nt: TGTGTAGCCCCCTCGTCGACAGGGGGGTGCCAAGAGACCCAGTACTTC
len: 16
j_gene: TRBJ2-5
abundance: -
v_gene: TRBV12-2
d_gene: -

CDR3aa: CASSVAGTGEQHF
CDR3nt: TGTGCCAGCAGCGTGGCGGGGACAGGGGAGCAGCATTTT
len: 13
j_gene: TRBJ1-5
abundance: few
v_gene: TRBV9
d_gene: TRBD1

CDR3aa: CASSSRRTGSADSPLHF
CDR3nt: TGTGCCAGCAGCTCAAGGCGGACAGGGTCGGCGGATTCACCCCTCCACTTT
len: 17
j_gene: TRBJ1-6
abundance: -
v_gene: TRBV13
d_gene: TRBD1

CDR3aa: CAWSVSYGYTF
CDR3nt: TGTGCCTGGAGTGTCTCCTATGGCTACACCTTC
len: 11
j_gene: TRBJ1-2
abundance: -
v_gene: TRBV30
d_gene: -

CDR3aa: CASSPSAGGRETQYF
CDR3nt: TGTGCCAGCAGTCCGTCAGCGGGGGGAAGGGAGACCCAGTACTTC
len: 15
j_gene: TRBJ2-5
abundance: -
v_gene: TRBV27
d_gene: TRBD2

CDR3aa: CASSSTGGEQYF
CDR3nt: TGTGCCAGCAGTTCAACAGGGGGCGAGCAGTACTTC
len: 12
j_gene: TRBJ2-7
abundance: -
v_gene: TRBV6-4
d_gene: TRBD1

CDR3aa: CASSLAGTYNEQFF
CDR3nt: TGTGCCAGCAGCTTAGCCGGGACCTACAATGAGCAGTTCTTC
len: 14
j_gene: TRBJ2-1
abundance: -
v_gene: TRBV7-2
d_gene: -

CDR3aa: CASTSWGGNTEAFF
CDR3nt: TGTGCCAGCACCTCCTGGGGAGGGAACACTGAAGCTTTCTTT
len: 14
j_gene: TRBJ1-1
abundance: -
v_gene: TRBV6-5
d_gene: -

CDR3aa: CASSSSRQGTGETQYF
CDR3nt: TGCGCCAGCAGCTCCTCGAGACAGGGGACGGGAGAGACCCAGTACTTC
len: 16
j_gene: TRBJ2-5
abundance: -
v_gene: TRBV5-1
d_gene: TRBD1

CDR3aa: CASSLVTGPQETQYF
CDR3nt: TGTGCCAGCAGCTTGGTTACAGGGCCTCAAGAGACCCAGTACTTC
len: 15
j_gene: TRBJ2-5
abundance: -
v_gene: TRBV7-6
d_gene: -

CDR3aa: CASSVGQYTEAFF
CDR3nt: TGTGCCAGCAGCGTGGGACAGTACACTGAAGCTTTCTTT
len: 13
j_gene: TRBJ1-1
abundance: -
v_gene: TRBV11-3
d_gene: TRBD1

CDR3aa: CASSEGDTQYEQYF
CDR3nt: TGTGCCAGTAGCGAGGGGGACACCCAATACGAGCAGTACTTC
len: 14
j_gene: TRBJ2-7
abundance: -
v_gene: TRBV19
d_gene: -

CDR3aa: CASRSTGAGTDTQYF
CDR3nt: TGTGCCAGTAGATCCACAGGGGCAGGCACAGATACGCAGTATTTT
len: 15
j_gene: TRBJ2-3
abundance: -
v_gene: TRBV19
d_gene: TRBD1

CDR3aa: CASSPRQASNYGYTF
CDR3nt: TGTGCCAGCTCACCGAGACAGGCCTCTAACTATGGCTACACCTTC
len: 15
j_gene: TRBJ1-2
abundance: -
v_gene: TRBV18
d_gene: -

CDR3aa: CASSPHRFTGGDTEAFF
CDR3nt: TGTGCCAGCAGCCCACACCGATTTACAGGCGGGGACACTGAAGCTTTCTTT
len: 17
j_gene: TRBJ1-1
abundance: -
v_gene: TRBV7-9
d_gene: -

CDR3aa: CASSKERGDVNTGELFF
CDR3nt: TGTGCCAGTAGTAAGGAGCGGGGGGACGTAAACACCGGGGAGCTGTTTTTT
len: 17
j_gene: TRBJ2-2
abundance: -
v_gene: TRBV19
d_gene: TRBD2

CDR3aa: CASSLGLLSSYEQYF
CDR3nt: TGTGCCAGCAGCCTTGGACTCCTGAGCTCCTACGAGCAGTACTTC
len: 15
j_gene: TRBJ2-7
abundance: -
v_gene: TRBV11-1
d_gene: -

CDR3aa: CASSQEVPQGGGSIEKLFF
CDR3nt: TGTGCCAGCAGCCAAGAAGTGCCACAGGGGGGGGGATCTATCGAAAAACTGTTTTTT
len: 19
j_gene: TRBJ1-4
abundance: -
v_gene: TRBV4-2
d_gene: TRBD1

CDR3aa: CASSWTASGGSDTQYF
CDR3nt: TGTGCCAGCAGCTGGACCGCTAGCGGGGGGTCAGATACGCAGTATTTT
len: 16
j_gene: TRBJ2-3
abundance: -
v_gene: TRBV7-3
d_gene: TRBD2

CDR3aa: CAWSMRQGWNEQYF
CDR3nt: TGTGCCTGGAGTATGCGACAGGGGTGGAACGAGCAGTACTTC
len: 14
j_gene: TRBJ2-7
abundance: -
v_gene: TRBV30
d_gene: TRBD1

CDR3aa: CASSLGIANYGYTF
CDR3nt: TGTGCCAGCAGTTTAGGGATAGCGAACTATGGCTACACCTTC
len: 14
j_gene: TRBJ1-2
abundance: once
v_gene: TRBV27
d_gene: -

CDR3aa: CAISGGAGLAGDTQYF
CDR3nt: TGTGCCATCAGTGGGGGGGCTGGGCTAGCGGGGGACACGCAGTATTTT
len: 16
j_gene: TRBJ2-3
abundance: once
v_gene: TRBV10-3
d_gene: TRBD2

CDR3aa: CASSLADRSGEQYF
CDR3nt: TGCGCCAGCAGCCTAGCGGATCGCTCAGGCGAGCAGTACTTC
len: 14
j_gene: TRBJ2-7
abundance: -
v_gene: TRBV5-1
d_gene: TRBD2

CDR3aa: CASSVDRGTNSPLHF
CDR3nt: TGTGCCAGCAGCGTAGACAGGGGGACGAATTCACCCCTCCACTTT
len: 15
j_gene: TRBJ1-6
abundance: -
v_gene: TRBV9
d_gene: TRBD1

CDR3aa: CASRYRGVEEKLFF
CDR3nt: TGTGCCAGTAGGTACAGGGGGGTCGAGGAAAAACTGTTTTTT
len: 14
j_gene: TRBJ1-4
abundance: few
v_gene: TRBV19
d_gene: TRBD1

CDR3aa: CASSQATGSSPLHF
CDR3nt: TGCGCCAGCAGCCAGGCTACAGGGAGTTCACCCCTCCACTTT
len: 14
j_gene: TRBJ1-6
abundance: -
v_gene: TRBV4-3
d_gene: -

CDR3aa: CASSLGGAMIFMNTEAFF
CDR3nt: TGTGCCAGCAGCTTAGGCGGGGCGATGATCTTCATGAACACTGAAGCTTTCTTT
len: 18
j_gene: TRBJ1-1
abundance: -
v_gene: TRBV7-9
d_gene: -

CDR3aa: CASSSTGGQETQYF
CDR3nt: TGTGCCAGCAGCTCTACGGGGGGGCAAGAGACCCAGTACTTC
len: 14
j_gene: TRBJ2-5
abundance: -
v_gene: TRBV7-2
d_gene: TRBD2

CDR3aa: CASSPTDRGTTEAFF
CDR3nt: TGTGCCAGCAGTCCGACAGACAGGGGGACCACTGAAGCTTTCTTT
len: 15
j_gene: TRBJ1-1
abundance: -
v_gene: TRBV11-1
d_gene: TRBD1

CDR3aa: CASSLDRGPGNTIYF
CDR3nt: TGTGCCAGCAGCTTAGACAGGGGGCCTGGAAACACCATATATTTT
len: 15
j_gene: TRBJ1-3
abundance: -
v_gene: TRBV7-2
d_gene: TRBD1

CDR3aa: CASSQGDRGWGEKLFF
CDR3nt: TGTGCCAGCAGCCAGGGAGACAGGGGATGGGGTGAAAAACTGTTTTTT
len: 16
j_gene: TRBJ1-4
abundance: -
v_gene: TRBV3-1/TRBV3-2
d_gene: TRBD1

CDR3aa: CASSLSSGRLETQYF
CDR3nt: TGTGCCAGCAGCTTAAGTTCAGGGAGGCTAGAGACCCAGTACTTC
len: 15
j_gene: TRBJ2-5
abundance: few
v_gene: TRBV7-9
d_gene: -

CDR3aa: CASSPGAAGETQYF
CDR3nt: TGCGCCAGCAGTCCCGGAGCCGCGGGAGAGACCCAGTACTTC
len: 14
j_gene: TRBJ2-5
abundance: -
v_gene: TRBV5-1
d_gene: -

CDR3aa: CASRRQYTEAFF
CDR3nt: TGTGCCAGCAGACGCCAGTACACTGAAGCTTTCTTT
len: 12
j_gene: TRBJ1-1
abundance: -
v_gene: TRBV6-5
d_gene: -

CDR3aa: CASSSYRDYGYTF
CDR3nt: TGTGCCAGTAGTAGCTACAGGGACTATGGCTACACCTTC
len: 13
j_gene: TRBJ1-2
abundance: -
v_gene: TRBV19
d_gene: -

CDR3aa: CASSAGTENTEAFF
CDR3nt: TGTGCCAGCTCCGCCGGGACAGAGAACACTGAAGCTTTCTTT
len: 14
j_gene: TRBJ1-1
abundance: -
v_gene: TRBV7-8
d_gene: TRBD1

CDR3aa: CAWSDPGTGFGQPQHF
CDR3nt: TGTGCCTGGAGTGATCCCGGGACAGGGTTTGGTCAGCCCCAGCATTTT
len: 16
j_gene: TRBJ1-5
abundance: -
v_gene: TRBV30
d_gene: TRBD1

CDR3aa: CASKRTSGYYEQYF
CDR3nt: TGTGCCAGTAAGAGGACTAGCGGATACTACGAGCAGTACTTC
len: 14
j_gene: TRBJ2-7
abundance: -
v_gene: TRBV19
d_gene: TRBD2

CDR3aa: CASSFRLAGSDTQYF
CDR3nt: TGTGCCAGCAGCTTCAGACTAGCGGGGTCAGATACGCAGTATTTT
len: 15
j_gene: TRBJ2-3
abundance: -
v_gene: TRBV5-4
d_gene: TRBD2

CDR3aa: CASSVATSGATDTQYF
CDR3nt: TGTGCCAGCAGCGTAGCTACTAGCGGGGCCACAGATACGCAGTATTTT
len: 16
j_gene: TRBJ2-3
abundance: -
v_gene: TRBV9
d_gene: TRBD2

CDR3aa: CASSPVGRGGNYGYTF
CDR3nt: TGTGCCAGCAGCCCCGTTGGTAGGGGCGGCAACTATGGCTACACCTTC
len: 16
j_gene: TRBJ1-2
abundance: few
v_gene: TRBV7-9
d_gene: -

CDR3aa: CASSSGEKLFF
CDR3nt: TGTGCCAGCAGTTCAGGTGAAAAACTGTTTTTT
len: 11
j_gene: TRBJ1-4
abundance: -
v_gene: TRBV12-3/TRBV12-4
d_gene: -

CDR3aa: CASSYIDRADGYTF
CDR3nt: TGTGCCAGCAGCTACATTGACAGGGCCGACGGCTACACCTTC
len: 14
j_gene: TRBJ1-2
abundance: -
v_gene: TRBV7-9
d_gene: TRBD1

CDR3aa: CASRAWTFDSSYEQYF
CDR3nt: TGTGCCAGCAGAGCGTGGACCTTCGACAGCTCCTACGAGCAGTACTTC
len: 16
j_gene: TRBJ2-7
abundance: -
v_gene: TRBV5-6
d_gene: -

CDR3aa: CAWSVIGRSPLHF
CDR3nt: TGTGCCTGGAGTGTCATAGGGAGGTCACCCCTCCACTTT
len: 13
j_gene: TRBJ1-6
abundance: -
v_gene: TRBV30
d_gene: -

CDR3aa: CATSDGANEQYF
CDR3nt: TGTGCCACCAGCGATGGGGCAAACGAGCAGTACTTC
len: 12
j_gene: TRBJ2-7
abundance: -
v_gene: TRBV15
d_gene: -

CDR3aa: CAITETRTGRNQPQHF
CDR3nt: TGTGCCATCACTGAGACTAGGACAGGGAGAAATCAGCCCCAGCATTTT
len: 16
j_gene: TRBJ1-5
abundance: -
v_gene: TRBV10-3
d_gene: TRBD1